What follows are 18 T cell receptor beta chains derived from one specimen sequenced in a study of early T cells in non-severe SARS-CoV-2 infection. Via MiXCR, TCRdb re-called the 5' RACE reads, giving one row per CDR3 protein. This table has 60,000 to 85,000 distinct CDR3 sequences, around a sixth appearing once. Sequencing was done on a sample of whole blood. These TCRs come from an adult who was a healthcare worker with PCR-confirmed SARS-CoV-2 infection or an uninfected control (not recorded which).

This clonotype showed up just a few times. The chain employs TRBV11-2 and TRBJ1-4; a possible D gene is TRBD1 (6 bases). Germline V lookup: CDR1 SGHAT, CDR2 FQNNGV. This CDR3 is built from 13 residues. Trimming removed 1 base from V and 16 bases from J, with 16 bases in between. CDR3 DNA sequence: TGTGCCAGCAGCTTAGCTCTCGGAACAGGGCCGTTTTTT. Amino acid sequence: CASSLALGTGPFF.

This clonotype was seen repeatedly, ten times or more. The chain joins TRBV6-6 to TRBJ2-1; 9 nucleotides align to TRBD2. There are 20 residues in the CDR3. The germline CDR1 and CDR2 sequences are MNHNY and SVGAGI (reference sequence). Losses at the gene ends were 2 bases for V and 7 bases for J; bases not matched to a gene: 21. The DNA for the CDR3 is TGTGCCAGCAGTTACCCGACGGCGCCCGGGACTAGCAAAGTATGGAATGAGCAGTTCTTC. Translated: CASSYPTAPGTSKVWNEQFF.

The chain joins TRBV14 to TRBJ2-1; 9 bases are a match to TRBD2. The germline CDR1 and CDR2 sequences are SGHDN and FVKESK. CDR3 length: 15 amino acids. V shed 3 bases, J shed 2 bases, and the junction held 2 bases outside the gene matches. DNA for the CDR3: TGTGCCAGCAGCCAGGTAGCGGGAGCCTACAATGAGCAGTTCTTC. It is translated as CASSQVAGAYNEQFF.

The V call is TRBV7-8, the J call TRBJ1-5; TRBD1 might be the D (6 bases). There are 17 residues in the CDR3. V dropped 3 bases and J dropped 0 bases, with 15 bases sitting between them. Germline V gives CDR1 SGHVS, CDR2 FQNEAQ. Written as DNA, the CDR3 is TGTGCCAGCAGCTTCTCAGGGGACCCATATAGCAATCAGCCCCAGCATTTT. Translating gives CASSFSGDPYSNQPQHF.

There are a few counts of this clonotype. The chain employs TRBV24-1 and TRBJ1-5; 7 nucleotides agree with TRBD1. There are 12 residues in the CDR3. Germline V gene data show CDR1 as KGHDR and CDR2 as SFDVKD. V trimming: 7 bases; J trimming: 9 bases; junction bases outside the gene matches: 5. The DNA of the CDR3 is TGTGCCACCAGGGGACAGTCAACGCCCCAGCATTTT. This gives the protein CATRGQSTPQHF.

The V gene is TRBV28, the J gene TRBJ2-1; 10 bases are shared with TRBD2. V lost 10 bases to trimming and J lost 16 bases; unmatched junction nucleotides: 16. CDR1 and CDR2 from the germline V gene are MDHEN and SYDVKM. This CDR3 spans 13 amino acids. In nucleotides, the CDR3 is TGTGCCACTAAATCCCGCGAGCGGGGGGGCCAATTCTTC. Its translation: CATKSRERGGQFF.

The J gene is TRBJ2-3, the V gene TRBV9; D is uncertain. There are 14 residues in the CDR3. Per the germline V gene, CDR1 is SGDLS and CDR2 is YYNGEE. The V end lost 1 base, the J end lost 0 bases, and 6 bases lay between the germline ends. The CDR3 loop reads CASSVTDSTDTQYF. DNA of the CDR3: TGTGCCAGCAGCGTAACAGACAGCACAGATACGCAGTATTTT.

The V gene is TRBV6-1, the J gene TRBJ1-1, with TRBD1 as a possible D gene (5 bases). V gave up 2 bases and J gave up 1 base, with 11 bases separating them. Germline V CDR1 and CDR2: MNHNS, SASEGT. The CDR3 covers 15 residues. CDR3 region: CASSEFRTWNTEAFF. CDR3 sequence (DNA): TGTGCCAGCAGTGAATTTAGGACATGGAACACTGAAGCTTTCTTT.

The genes are TRBV19 and TRBJ2-5; the D gene is possibly TRBD1 (5 bases). There are 15 residues in the CDR3. Germline assignment: CDR1 LNHDA and CDR2 SQIVND (reference sequence). The V end was cut by 7 bases, the J end by 1 base, with 16 bases between. This CDR3 reads CASTSRGDGQETQYF. In DNA form, the CDR3 reads TGTGCCAGTACCTCAAGGGGTGACGGCCAAGAGACCCAGTACTTC.

This clonotype came up a few times. The chain couples TRBV7-2 to TRBJ2-5; the match to TRBD1 covers 7 bases. This CDR3 region has 14 residues. The V gene's germline CDR1 is SGHTA and CDR2 FQGNSA. V lost 6 bases and J lost 4; bases outside the gene matches: 8. The CDR3 region is CASRVAAGGETQYF. In nucleotides, the CDR3 is TGTGCCAGCAGGGTTGCGGCAGGGGGAGAGACCCAGTACTTC.

The chain links TRBV27 to TRBJ1-5; D is unclear. The V gene lost 2 bases and the J gene lost 1 base, with 6 bases spanning the gap. Germline CDR1 is MNHEY and CDR2 is SMNVEV (reference sequence). The CDR3 contains 14 residues. Written as DNA, the CDR3 is TGTGCCAGCAGTTTAGGGTGGAGCAATCAGCCCCAGCATTTT. It yields the protein CASSLGWSNQPQHF.

CDR3 DNA sequence: TGTGCCAGCTCACCTCCCGGACAGGGTATCTATGGCTACACCTTC. Translation: CASSPPGQGIYGYTF. The rearrangement joins TRBV18 to TRBJ1-2; 8 bases match TRBD1. CDR3 length equals 15 residues. The V gene end was trimmed by 3 bases and the J gene end by 4 bases; junction bases not matched to a gene: 7. Germline V gives CDR1 KGHSH, CDR2 LQKENI.

This clonotype came up many times. This chain connects TRBV11-1 to TRBJ2-1, with 7 bases matching TRBD2. The trim removed 2 bases at V and 1 base at J, leaving 5 bases unmatched. CDR1 and CDR2 from the germline V gene are SGHAT and FQDESV (reference sequence). This CDR3 spans 16 amino acids. CDR3 loop: CASSLSGGSSYNEQFF. CDR3 nucleotide sequence: TGTGCCAGCAGCTTATCGGGCGGGAGTTCCTACAATGAGCAGTTCTTC.

The rearrangement joins TRBV5-1 to TRBJ2-3; 14 bases agree with TRBD2. Germline trimming cut 7 bases from V and 4 bases from J; bases unmatched to any gene: 8. CDR1 and CDR2 (germline): SGHRS, YFSETQ. The CDR3 sequence is 16 residues long. CDR3 protein: CASRLAGGQVPDTQYF. The DNA for the CDR3 is TGCGCCAGCCGACTAGCGGGAGGGCAGGTACCAGATACGCAGTATTTT.

The chain combines TRBV7-2 with TRBJ2-7; 10 nucleotides agree with TRBD2. Germline CDR1 SGHTA, CDR2 FQGNSA. This CDR3 spans 16 amino acids. Trimming cost V 5 bases and J 2 bases; bases outside gene matches: 9. The CDR3 DNA sequence: TGTGCCAGCAGCCCCCGCGGAGCGGGAGGGACCTACGAGCAGTACTTC. As protein: CASSPRGAGGTYEQYF.

This clonotype occurred many times. The chain uses TRBV7-6 and TRBJ2-7, with 9 positions matching TRBD1. The CDR3 runs 15 residues. With V trimmed by 5 bases and J by 4 bases, 9 bases remained unmatched. Germline V lookup: CDR1 SGHVS, CDR2 FNYEAQ. CDR3 amino acids: CASSRTDRGGYEQYF. As DNA, the CDR3 is TGTGCCAGCAGCCGCACCGACAGGGGGGGATACGAGCAGTACTTC.

In this sample, this clonotype turned up a few times. This chain uses TRBV20-1 with TRBJ2-1; tentative D call: TRBD2 (5 bases). V lost 0 bases, J lost 1 base, and 10 bases lay in between. CDR1 is DFQATT, CDR2 SNEGSKA, per germline (reference sequence). The CDR3 runs to 15 residues. The CDR3 spells CSARDAGSSYNEQFF. The CDR3 DNA reads TGCAGTGCTAGAGATGCGGGCAGTTCCTACAATGAGCAGTTCTTC.

This clonotype was seen a few times. The CDR3 DNA reads as TGTGCCAGCGGGGGGGTGCACGAGCAGTACTTC. It translates to CASGGVHEQYF. This sequence joins TRBV27 and TRBJ2-7; 7 bases are shared with TRBD2. Germline V gives CDR1 MNHEY, CDR2 SMNVEV (reference sequence). The CDR3 consists of 11 residues. Trimming removed 8 bases from V and 5 bases from J; junction bases left unmatched: 3.